The 11 T cell receptor beta chains in this list originate from one sample, sequenced in a study of blood T cell repertoires in COVID-19. The protocol was immunoSEQ multiplex PCR, while the TCRdb copy is restricted to in-frame clones and leaves out a portion. This table has approximately 150,000 clones, roughly 93% appearing once. Sequenced sample: peripheral blood. The receptors originated from a man aged 18 to 29 with COVID-19, enrolled during active disease.

The chain has TRBV3-1 (or the pseudogene TRBV3-2) and TRBJ2-7; a weak D match, TRBD1 (7 bases). This CDR3 is 15 amino acids long. In germline, CDR1 is LGHDT, CDR2 YNNKEL (reference sequence). The V and J ends lost 8 bases and 2 bases respectively, with 19 bases between them. In DNA form, the CDR3 reads TGTGCCAGCCCCTTACTTGGCAGGGGGGCCTACGAGCAGTACTTC. Amino acid sequence: CASPLLGRGAYEQYF.

V and J are TRBV18 and TRBJ1-1; D may be TRBD1 (5 bases). The CDR3 is 16 amino acids. Trimming took off 3 bases at V and 6 bases at J, with 20 bases between the two ends. The germline CDR1 and CDR2 sequences are KGHSH and LQKENI. This CDR3 reads CASSPQGTARVAEAFF. The CDR3 nucleotides are TGTGCCAGCTCACCCCAGGGAACCGCCAGGGTCGCTGAAGCTTTCTTT. The entire variable domain, with the rest obtained from reference TRBV18 and TRBJ1-1, is as follows: NAGVMQNPRHLVRRRGQEARLRCSPMKGHSHVYWYRQLPEEGLKFMVYLQKENIIDESGMPKERFSAEFPKEGPSILRIQQVVRGDSAAYFCASSPQGTARVAEAFFGQGTRLTVV.

The chain joins TRBV30 to TRBJ2-5; the D gene is possibly TRBD1 (6 bases). Germline CDR1 reads GTSNPN; CDR2 reads SVGIG (reference sequence). This CDR3 region has 12 residues. The ends were cut back, 2 bases at V and 4 bases at J, with 8 bases in the middle. CDR3 bases: TGTGCCTGGAGTACAGGGTCAGAGACCCAGTACTTC. It encodes CAWSTGSETQYF.

The V call is TRBV6-1, the J call TRBJ2-3; the D gene is possibly TRBD1 (5 bases). Germline V lookup: CDR1 MNHNS, CDR2 SASEGT. This CDR3 has 14 residues. V was trimmed by 3 bases and J by 2 bases, leaving 9 bases between them. DNA for the CDR3: TGTGCCAGCAGTGAGCCAGGGCACACAGATACGCAGTATTTT. Residues: CASSEPGHTDTQYF.

The rearrangement uses TRBV5-1 and TRBJ1-2; D unclear. This CDR3 contains 14 residues. Germline loops: CDR1 SGHRS, CDR2 YFSETQ. V lost 4 bases, J lost 0 bases, and 10 bases lay in between. CDR3 nucleotides: TGCGCCAGCAGCCCAGGAGGGACTAACTATGGCTACACCTTC. Translating gives CASSPGGTNYGYTF.

The chain couples TRBV7-2 to TRBJ2-7, with D possibly TRBD2 on 6 matching bases. Germline CDR1 SGHTA, CDR2 FQGNSA. V shed 6 bases and J shed 1 base, with 13 bases lying between them. The CDR3 spans 14 residues. The CDR3 region is CASRFAGRSYEQYF. DNA of the CDR3: TGTGCCAGCAGATTCGCGGGACGGTCCTACGAGCAGTACTTC.

J is TRBJ1-2 and V is TRBV12-3 or TRBV12-4; 8 bases align to TRBD1. CDR3 length: 13 amino acids. Trimming took 6 bases from V and 4 from J; bases not matched to a gene: 4. The CDR3 sequence is CASSRTGPYGYTF. CDR3 DNA sequence: TGTGCCAGCAGCCGGACAGGGCCCTATGGCTACACCTTC.

CDR3 nucleotide sequence: TGTGCCAGTAGTACACTACTAGCGGGAGTGAGGGAGCAGTACTTC. This sequence encodes CASSTLLAGVREQYF. V gene TRBV19 combines with J gene TRBJ2-7, with 11 bases fitting TRBD2. There are 15 residues in the CDR3. Germline V gene sequence: CDR1 LNHDA, CDR2 SQIVND (reference sequence). The V gene end was trimmed by 4 bases and the J gene end by 7 bases; junction bases not matched to a gene: 9.

The chain combines TRBV7-6 with TRBJ2-1; 10 nucleotides match TRBD2. CDR1 and CDR2 from the germline V gene are SGHVS and FNYEAQ. This CDR3 contains 14 residues. V trimming: 2 bases; J trimming: 8 bases; junction bases outside the gene matches: 3. The CDR3 bases are TGTGCCAGCAGCTTAATAGCGGGGGGCGATGAGCAGTTCTTC. Translation gives CASSLIAGGDEQFF.

The chain combines TRBV11-2 with TRBJ2-1, with D perhaps TRBD2 (5 bases). The CDR3 loop spans 15 amino acids. Germline V CDR1 and CDR2: SGHAT, FQNNGV. Deletions cut 1 base from V and 3 bases from J, with 10 bases between. The CDR3, as DNA: TGTGCCAGCAGCTTAGGACCAGACTACTACAATGAGCAGTTCTTC. Its protein is CASSLGPDYYNEQFF.

The rearrangement joins TRBV28 to TRBJ2-7, with 8 positions matching TRBD1. Germline-derived CDR1 and CDR2 are MDHEN and SYDVKM. The ends lost 7 bases at V and 5 bases at J; junction bases unmatched: 10. The CDR3 covers 14 residues. The CDR3 DNA reads TGTGCCAGCACCGCCGACAGGGGTCGAGACGAGCAGTACTTC. This gives the protein CASTADRGRDEQYF.